The rows below give T cell receptor beta chains drawn from one sample of a study of shared T cell receptors in the human thymus. Produced via immunoSEQ multiplex PCR; TCRdb's table is partial and in-frame only. This sample carries fewer than 700,000 clones, 85% to 90% of them seen once, and the ten largest clones take 0.0085% to 0.012%. This sample also appeared in a second study, on human thymus T cells.

Material for sequencing was thymocytes. These receptors were taken from a boy under two years old with a congenital heart defect. Both conserved end residues are part of each CDR3. A D gene is named only where the DNA matches it firmly. A row's size may be missing; if present it is once, few, many or a size class.

TRBV11-2	NA	TRBJ2-2	NA	CASSLVKGAAGKVPGELFF	TGTGCCAGCAGCTTAGTAAAGGGGGCAGCGGGTAAAGTCCCTGGGGAGCTGTTTTTT
TRBV30	NA	TRBJ2-7	once	CACRPRGGSGNNPHEQYF	TGTGCCTGTCGACCCAGGGGGGGTAGCGGGAACAACCCCCACGAGCAGTACTTC
TRBV4-1	NA	TRBJ2-4	NA	CASRPGALAKNIQYF	TGCGCCAGCAGGCCAGGGGCACTAGCCAAAAACATTCAGTACTTC
TRBV15	NA	TRBJ2-5	once	CATSRGDSETQYF	TGTGCCACCAGCAGGGGGGACTCGGAGACCCAGTACTTC
TRBV28	TRBD2	TRBJ2-1	NA	CASTQSGGLNEQFF	TGTGCCAGCACCCAATCGGGGGGGCTCAATGAGCAGTTCTTC
TRBV7-3	NA	TRBJ2-7	NA	CASSFKPLPGYEQYF	TGTGCCAGCAGCTTCAAGCCCCTTCCAGGGTACGAGCAGTACTTC
TRBV27	NA	TRBJ2-1	NA	CASSVRGPSSYNEQFF	TGTGCCAGCAGTGTCAGGGGTCCTAGCTCCTACAATGAGCAGTTCTTC
TRBV6-1	TRBD1	TRBJ2-7	NA	CASRDRVSSYEQYF	TGTGCCAGCAGGGACAGGGTAAGCTCCTACGAGCAGTACTTC
TRBV7-2	NA	TRBJ2-1	NA	CASKGGAGTNNEQFF	TGTGCCAGCAAAGGGGGGGCGGGGACTAACAATGAGCAGTTCTTC
TRBV18	NA	TRBJ2-7	NA	CASSSAAGQAYEQYF	TGTGCCAGCTCATCAGCAGCGGGACAGGCTTACGAGCAGTACTTC
TRBV28	NA	TRBJ2-7	NA	CASSLTGRGAGEQYF	TGTGCCAGCAGTTTAACCGGCAGGGGGGCGGGGGAGCAGTACTTC
TRBV6-5	TRBD1	TRBJ1-2	NA	CASSYKAWGQTYGYTF	TGTGCCAGCAGTTACAAGGCCTGGGGACAGACCTATGGCTACACCTTC
TRBV29-1	TRBD1	TRBJ2-3	NA	CSVDFGTGYFTDTQYF	TGCAGCGTTGATTTTGGGACAGGCTACTTCACAGATACGCAGTATTTT
TRBV4-1	TRBD1	TRBJ1-5	NA	CASSQDGRGGNQPQHF	TGCGCCAGCAGCCAAGATGGCAGGGGGGGCAATCAGCCCCAGCATTTT
TRBV7-3	TRBD2	TRBJ2-7	NA	CASSLGPAGRAHEQYF	TGTGCCAGCAGCTTAGGACCAGCCGGGAGGGCGCACGAGCAGTACTTC
TRBV6-6	TRBD2	TRBJ2-7	NA	CASSQGLAGEQYF	TGTGCCAGCAGCCAAGGACTAGCCGGAGAGCAGTACTTC
TRBV27	NA	TRBJ1-4	once	CASGASTNEKLFF	TGTGCCAGCGGGGCCAGCACTAATGAAAAACTGTTTTTT
TRBV19	TRBD2	TRBJ2-1	NA	CASSIGAGVDNEQFF	TGTGCCAGTAGTATAGGAGCGGGAGTGGACAATGAGCAGTTCTTC
TRBV5-1	NA	TRBJ1-1	NA	CASSFNSLNTEAFF	TGCGCCAGCAGCTTTAATTCCCTGAACACTGAAGCTTTCTTT
TRBV7-8	TRBD2	TRBJ2-7	NA	CASSLVELAGSYEQYF	TGTGCCAGCAGCTTAGTCGAGCTAGCGGGAAGCTACGAGCAGTACTTC
TRBV7-2	NA	TRBJ1-5	NA	CASSLRHASNQPQHF	TGTGCCAGCAGCTTACGACACGCGTCCAATCAGCCCCAGCATTTT
TRBV7-9	TRBD1	TRBJ1-2	NA	CASSPEGADGYTF	TGTGCCAGCAGCCCGGAGGGGGCTGATGGCTACACCTTC
TRBV25-1	TRBD2	TRBJ2-1	NA	CASSDWSGSSYNEQFF	TGTGCCAGCAGTGATTGGAGCGGGAGCTCCTACAATGAGCAGTTCTTC
TRBV4-3	NA	TRBJ2-7	NA	CASSQEGGSGPYEQYF	TGCGCCAGCAGCCAAGAAGGGGGTTCCGGCCCCTACGAGCAGTACTTC
TRBV28	NA	TRBJ1-3	NA	CASSPTRQSPGTIYF	TGTGCCAGCAGTCCCACACGACAGTCCCCGGGCACCATATATTTT
TRBV19	NA	TRBJ2-3	NA	CASQSGTDTQYF	TGTGCCAGTCAAAGCGGGACAGATACGCAGTATTTT
TRBV20-1	NA	TRBJ2-5	NA	CSARGGETQYF	TGCAGTGCTAGAGGAGGAGAGACCCAGTACTTC
TRBV5-1	NA	TRBJ2-7	NA	CASSLDREEQYF	TGCGCCAGCAGCTTGGACAGGGAGGAGCAGTACTTC
TRBV6-5	NA	TRBJ1-1	NA	CASSYSVPGMNTEAFF	TGTGCCAGCAGTTACTCGGTGCCAGGTATGAACACTGAAGCTTTCTTT
TRBV7-6	TRBD2	TRBJ2-5	NA	CASSLIALSGRAVETQYF	TGTGCCAGCAGCTTGATCGCCCTTAGCGGGAGGGCCGTAGAGACCCAGTACTTC
TRBV27	TRBD1	TRBJ2-5	few	CASSRGPTGGNTETQYF	TGTGCCAGCAGCCGGGGTCCGACAGGGGGCAATACGGAGACCCAGTACTTC
TRBV30	TRBD1	TRBJ2-6	few	CAWSVGQGAGANVLTF	TGTGCCTGGAGTGTAGGACAGGGGGCTGGGGCCAACGTCCTGACTTTC